The 20 T cell receptor beta chains reported below all come from one sample, sequenced in a study of circulating CD8 cells and anti-PD-1 response in melanoma. Sorting of live CD3+CD8+TCRalphabeta+ cells by PD-1 and/or TIGIT gave four subsets. TCR libraries were prepared from approximately 15 ng of total RNA with the QIAseq Immune Repertoire TCR panel. MiXCR was run by TCRdb on the reads, yielding one entry per CDR3 protein. The repertoire includes over a thousand distinct CDR3 sequences, around 5.8% of them detected once, and more than 15% sits in the top ten. The sequencing used CD8+ T cells from PBMCs, collected at baseline or after one month of anti-PD-1 therapy (not recorded which). The receptors derive from a human donor with melanoma.

By proportion, this clonotype is large (0.1 to 1%). The chain has TRBV9 and TRBJ1-4; D not certain. Germline V CDR1 and CDR2: SGDLS, YYNGEE. The CDR3 consists of 14 residues. Trimming cost V 3 bases and J 0 bases, with 6 bases left between them. CDR3 sequence reads: CASSEQPTNEKLFF. The CDR3 DNA follows: TGTGCCAGCAGCGAACAACCAACTAATGAAAAACTGTTTTTT.

This clonotype is medium-sized (0.01 to 0.1%) in the sample. The rearrangement joins TRBV20-1 to TRBJ2-4; D gene ambiguous. The CDR3 has 12 amino acids. The germline V gene has CDR1 DFQATT and CDR2 SNEGSKA (reference sequence). Trimming cost V 3 bases and J 6 bases, with 9 bases left between them. The DNA of the CDR3 is TGCAGTGCTAGTACCGAGTTAAACATTCAGTACTTC. Protein: CSASTELNIQYF.

Turning to this clonotype: The junction does not match germline at one end; this may be a read error. The chain is built from TRBV25-1 and TRBJ1-2; D is uncertain. The germline CDR1 and CDR2 sequences are MGHDK and SYGVNS. This CDR3 region has 12 residues. CDR3 residues: CAGSGRGDGYTF. The CDR3 DNA is TGTGCCGGCAGTGGACGGGGTGATGGCTACACCTTC.

By sample share, this clonotype is medium-sized. This chain connects TRBV4-1 to TRBJ2-7; no definite D call. The CDR3 spans 13 residues. Between the trimmed V and J ends, which lost 3 bases and 3 bases, there was a span of 9 bases. The germline gives CDR1 MGHRA, CDR2 YSYEKL. The CDR3 here is CASSQEHGYEQYF. CDR3 nucleotides: TGCGCCAGCAGCCAGGAACATGGCTACGAGCAGTACTTC.

This clonotype is deemed large. V is TRBV28 and J is TRBJ2-5, with a possible D match to TRBD2 (6 bases). CDR3 length: 15 amino acids. V dropped 3 bases and J dropped 3 bases, with 14 bases sitting between them. The germline V gene encodes CDR1 MDHEN and CDR2 SYDVKM. CDR3 protein: CASSFGGDLKETQYF. The DNA for the CDR3 is TGTGCCAGCAGTTTCGGCGGGGATCTAAAAGAGACCCAGTACTTC. The variable domain in full, with the rest retrieved from reference TRBV28 and TRBJ2-5, is DVKVTQSSRYLVKRTGEKVFLECVQDMDHENMFWYRQDPGLGLRLIYFSYDVKMKEKGDIPEGYSVSREKKERFSLILESASTNQTSMYLCASSFGGDLKETQYFGPGTRLLVL.

A few counts support this clonotype. The chain couples TRBV28 to TRBJ2-3, with D possibly being TRBD1 or TRBD2 (5 bases each). Trimming left V 7 bases short and J 0 bases short, with 20 bases between. The CDR3 loop spans 17 amino acids. In germline, CDR1 is MDHEN, CDR2 SYDVKM. The CDR3: CASTQPPWGSSTDTQYF. The DNA for the CDR3 is TGTGCCAGCACCCAGCCGCCATGGGGGTCTAGCACAGATACGCAGTATTTT.

The rearrangement uses TRBV6-5 and TRBJ2-7; the match to TRBD1 covers 11 bases. The CDR3 consists of 14 residues. Germline V gene data show CDR1 as MNHEY and CDR2 as SVGAGI. Germline trimming cut 6 bases from V and 6 bases from J; bases unmatched to any gene: 7. CDR3 sequence (DNA): TGTGCCAGCAGGCCAGGACAGGGGGCGGGCGAGCAGTACTTC. The encoded protein is CASRPGQGAGEQYF.

This clonotype ranks as medium-sized. This chain connects TRBV19 to TRBJ2-2, with 8 nucleotides matching TRBD2. The V and J ends lost 3 bases and 0 bases, in that order; junction bases with no gene match: 15. This CDR3 has 20 residues. Per germline, CDR1 LNHDA and CDR2 SQIVND (reference sequence). CDR3 amino acids: CASSMPPGLASSANTGELFF. For the CDR3, the DNA is TGTGCCAGTAGTATGCCCCCTGGACTAGCCTCTTCCGCGAACACCGGGGAGCTGTTTTTT.

This clonotype is medium-sized (0.01 to 0.1%) in the sample. The chain joins TRBV20-1 to TRBJ2-1, with 8 bases fitting TRBD2. Losses at the gene ends were 3 bases for V and 2 bases for J; bases not matched to a gene: 6. This CDR3 has 15 residues. The germline V gene encodes CDR1 DFQATT and CDR2 SNEGSKA (reference sequence). For the CDR3, the DNA is TGCAGTGCTAGGGTGCGCGGGAGGCCCTACAATGAGCAGTTCTTC. Its protein is CSARVRGRPYNEQFF.

This clonotype ranks as medium-sized. The V gene is TRBV19, the J gene TRBJ2-7; TRBD2 agrees at 7 bases. Trimming removed 6 bases from V and 1 base from J; junction bases left unmatched: 6. The CDR3 has 14 residues. CDR1 is LNHDA, CDR2 SQIVND, per germline (reference sequence). CDR3 residues: CASSPSGVSYEQYF. CDR3 DNA: TGTGCCAGTAGCCCTAGCGGCGTTTCCTACGAGCAGTACTTC.

A remark on this clonotype: The junction does not match germline at one end; this may be a read error. The chain carries TRBV6-2 or TRBV6-3 and TRBJ2-7; 9 bases are shared with TRBD2. Germline V gene lookup returns CDR1 MNHEY and CDR2 SVGEGT. The CDR3 is made up of 16 amino acids. DNA of the CDR3: TGTGCCGGCAGTTACTCGCCTAGCGGGACGGGAGTCGAGCAGTACTTC. Amino acid sequence: CAGSYSPSGTGVEQYF.

This clonotype is deemed medium-sized. V is TRBV25-1 and J is TRBJ2-1; D unclear. This CDR3 is built from 16 residues. Trimming removed 7 bases from V and 3 bases from J, with 19 bases in between. CDR1 and CDR2 from the germline V gene are MGHDK and SYGVNS. The CDR3 DNA reads as TGTGCCAGCACCCCTAGGAGTTCCAGTTTCTACAATGAGCAGTTCTTC. This codes for CASTPRSSSFYNEQFF.

This clonotype is medium-sized. Mismatch with germline at one junction end may stem from a read error. This sequence joins TRBV2 and TRBJ2-1; D may be TRBD2 (5 bases). The CDR3 consists of 12 residues. Germline CDR1 and CDR2: SNHLY and FYNNEI. The CDR3 sequence is CASSASRWERFF. The CDR3 bases are TGTGCCAGCAGCGCCTCTAGGTGGGAGCGGTTCTTC.

This clonotype is termed medium-sized. The CDR3 sequence: CASRYNRVNEQFF. The CDR3 DNA sequence: TGTGCCAGTAGATACAACAGGGTCAATGAGCAGTTCTTC. The chain uses TRBV19 and TRBJ2-1; D perhaps matches TRBD1 (6 bases). Germline assignment: CDR1 LNHDA and CDR2 SQIVND (reference sequence). This CDR3 comprises 13 residues. The V and J ends lost 6 bases and 6 bases respectively, with 12 bases between them.

By share, this clonotype ranks as medium-sized. The chain joins TRBV10-3 to TRBJ2-1; 9 bases fit TRBD2. The CDR3 is made up of 18 amino acids. Trimming cost V 2 bases and J 5 bases; bases outside gene matches: 13. From germline, CDR1 is ENHRY and CDR2 SYGVKD. CDR3 sequence (DNA): TGTGCCATCAGTGAGCCCTTAGCTAGCGGGGCTCCCAACAATGAGCAGTTCTTC. As protein: CAISEPLASGAPNNEQFF.

This clonotype is labeled as medium-sized. V is TRBV27 and J is TRBJ1-5, with a weak D call TRBD1 (5 bases). In germline, CDR1 is MNHEY, CDR2 SMNVEV (reference sequence). V lost 3 bases and J 2 bases, leaving 8 bases between the germline ends. The CDR3 runs to 14 residues. The CDR3 DNA reads as TGTGCCAGCAGTTTTCGGGACGGCAATCAGCCCCAGCATTTT. Its translation is CASSFRDGNQPQHF.

In its sample, this clonotype ranks as medium-sized. The chain has TRBV7-3 and TRBJ2-3; D ambiguous. Germline loops: CDR1 SGHTA, CDR2 FQGTGA. The CDR3 consists of 15 residues. With 5 bases removed from V and 0 bases from J, the gap between germline ends came to 12 bases. CDR3 DNA sequence: TGTGCCAGCAGCCTAGGGATCCTTAGCACAGATACGCAGTATTTT. Encoded protein: CASSLGILSTDTQYF.

The J gene is TRBJ2-1, the V gene TRBV28; possible D gene TRBD1, 6 bases. Trimming stripped 5 bases from V and 7 bases from J, with 6 bases between. CDR3 length: 11 residues. Germline CDR1 MDHEN, CDR2 SYDVKM. The DNA for the CDR3 is TGTGCCAGCAGTCAGGGGAATGAGCAGTTCTTC. It codes for CASSQGNEQFF.

By proportion, this clonotype is medium-sized. Compared with germline, one end of the junction differs, possibly owing to a read error. The chain couples TRBV4-2 to TRBJ2-7; 8 bases line up with TRBD1. The CDR3 length is 16 residues. The germline gives CDR1 LGHNA, CDR2 YNFKEQ. DNA for the CDR3: TGTGTCAGCAGCCAGGTCCCGGGACAGGCGGTCTACGAGCAGTACTTC. Translation: CVSSQVPGQAVYEQYF.

By share, this clonotype ranks as medium-sized. The chain employs TRBV20-1 and TRBJ1-2; unclear D gene. The germline V and J ends were trimmed by 0 bases and 0 bases, with 11 bases remaining between them. Germline values: CDR1 DFQATT, CDR2 SNEGSKA (reference sequence). The CDR3 is 15 residues long. The CDR3 nucleotides are TGCAGTGCTAGAGATCACGGCAGCACTAACTATGGCTACACCTTC. Amino acid sequence: CSARDHGSTNYGYTF.